What follows describes a single T cell receptor (beta chain). This CDR3 contains 14 residues. Germline assignment: CDR1 SGHDN and CDR2 FVKESK. V lost 8 bases to trimming and J lost 6 bases; unmatched junction nucleotides: 9. The sample originates from a study of blood T cell repertoires in COVID-19. Across the whole study: COVID-19 samples collected from the United States, Italy and Spain covered acute and convalescent phases. T cells, B-cell-depleted T cells, or PBMCs provided the cDNA or gDNA that served as material.

As handled by the study authors: Nucleated cell counts were estimated from reference gene primer amplification. Libraries were prepared by immunoSEQ multiplex PCR; TCRdb keeps only in-frame clonotypes and omits some of them. D and trimming come from the DNA, and the V and J calls and clone size come from that table. The table includes some 150,000 clones, about 80% detected once. The TCR was taken from a man aged 65 to 85 with acute or convalescent COVID-19. This sequence joins TRBV14 and TRBJ2-2; 7 positions match TRBD1. Sequenced: peripheral blood. The CDR3 DNA is TGTGCCAGCCGGAGGAACAGGGGATCCGGGGAGCTGTTTTTT. Translation gives CASRRNRGSGELFF.